The 8 T cell receptor beta chains in this list originate from one sample, sequenced in a study of T cells in women clearing cervical HPV infection. TCRdb's copy holds only in-frame clones and misses some; the assay was immunoSEQ multiplex PCR. This repertoire includes roughly 24,000 clones. The sample consisted of blood buffy coat. The receptor source for this set is a woman aged 18 to 69 with a cervical HPV16 infection that either progressed to CIN3+ or cleared (not recorded which).

Of note for this clone: The observed sequence ends 3 residues before the CDR3 terminus, with the missing tail filled in from the germline J gene. The rearrangement uses TRBV2 and TRBJ2-1; 8 bases are a match to TRBD2. Trimming removed 2 bases from V and 2 bases from J; junction bases left unmatched: 2. Looked up from germline, CDR1 is SNHLY and CDR2 is FYNNEI. The CDR3 length is 15 residues. The CDR3 sequence is CASSENSGAYNEQFF. CDR3 DNA, as far as it was read: TGTGCCAGCAGTGAAAATAGCGGGGCCTACAATGAG.

Remarks on this clone: The CDR3 is cut off 3 residues early in the read; its end comes from the germline J gene. V usage is TRBV29-1 and J usage is TRBJ1-1; no definite D call. Germline CDR1 reads SQVTM; CDR2 reads ANQGSEA. Trimming cost V 4 bases and J 5 bases, with 8 bases left between them. This CDR3 is built from 11 residues. The part of the CDR3 DNA that was read is TGCAGCGTTGTTAGTTTAACTGAA. Translated: CSVVSLTE. The complete CDR3 sequence is CSVVSLTEAFF.

Turning to this clone: The CDR3 end falls 3 residues outside the read, so it is completed with the germline J gene. The chain carries TRBV19 and TRBJ2-7, with D hard to call. V lost 4 bases to trimming and J lost 1 base, with 5 bases between them. Germline CDR1 and CDR2: LNHDA and SQIVND (reference sequence). This CDR3 spans 12 amino acids. Here the CDR3 reads CASSTASYEQYF. CDR3 DNA (partial): TGTGCCAGTAGTACAGCGTCCTACGAG.

In the case of this clone: Coverage ceases 3 residues before the CDR3 finishes, and the germline J gene fills in the end. The chain links TRBV19 to TRBJ2-7; D may be TRBD2 (6 bases). Germline values: CDR1 LNHDA, CDR2 SQIVND (reference sequence). CDR3 length equals 15 residues. V was clipped by 3 bases and J by 3 bases, with 15 bases between them. The CDR3 bases that were read are TGTGCCAGTAGTATTGCGGCTAGCGTTGACTACGAG. Translation: CASSIAASVDYE. The full CDR3 is CASSIAASVDYEQYF.

Comments on this clone: The read terminates 3 residues before the CDR3 end, so the remaining end is supplied by the germline J gene. The chain recombines TRBV28 with TRBJ1-1; 8 bases are shared with TRBD1. Germline loops: CDR1 MDHEN, CDR2 SYDVKM. The V gene end was trimmed by 5 bases and the J gene end by 4 bases; junction bases not matched to a gene: 6. The CDR3 is 14 amino acids. The covered CDR3 bases are TGTGCCAGCAGTAGACAGGGGACCGGCACTGAA. It specifies CASSRQGTGTE. The entire CDR3 sequence reads CASSRQGTGTEAFF. The variable domain in full, with the rest retrieved from reference TRBV28 and TRBJ1-1, is DVKVTQSSRYLVKRTGEKVFLECVQDMDHENMFWYRQDPGLGLRLIYFSYDVKMKEKGDIPEGYSVSREKKERFSLILESASTNQTSMYLCASSRQGTGTEAFFGQGTRLTVV.

CDR3 DNA, as far as it was read: TGTGCCAGTAGTGCCTTGGGGACAGGGATCAACTATGGC. Its translation: CASSALGTGINYG. The whole CDR3 is CASSALGTGINYGYTF. The rearrangement uses TRBV19 and TRBJ1-2; 9 bases fit TRBD1. The sequence runs out 3 residues before the end of the CDR3; the remainder is reconstructed from the germline J gene. Germline V gene data show CDR1 as LNHDA and CDR2 as SQIVND (reference sequence). CDR3 size: 16 residues. After removal of 5 bases from V and 2 bases from J, the junction contained 9 bases not matched to a gene.

As concerns this clone: Read coverage stops 3 residues before the CDR3 terminus; the germline J gene supplies the remainder. The genes are TRBV19 and TRBJ1-1, with a possible D match to TRBD1 (5 bases). The V and J ends lost 6 bases and 0 bases respectively, with 14 bases between them. The CDR3 has 15 amino acids. Germline-derived CDR1 and CDR2 are LNHDA and SQIVND (reference sequence). The sequenced part of the CDR3 DNA is TGTGCCAGTAGCCTCGGGGGGGTCTTGAACACTGAA. This sequence encodes CASSLGGVLNTE. The complete CDR3 reads CASSLGGVLNTEAFF.

Comment on this clone: The observed sequence ends 3 residues before the CDR3 terminus, with the missing tail filled in from the germline J gene. The chain recombines TRBV7-2 with TRBJ2-7; 7 positions agree with TRBD1. V dropped 5 bases and J dropped 2; count of bases not matched to a gene: 6. Germline V CDR1 and CDR2: SGHTA, FQGNSA. This CDR3 spans 14 amino acids. CDR3 amino acids: CASSHGTATYEQYF. The sequenced CDR3 bases are TGTGCCAGCAGCCACGGGACAGCTACCTACGAG.